A single sample gave rise to the 6 T cell receptor beta chains below, sequenced in a study of radiotherapy plus CTLA-4 blockade in lung cancer. This table comes from immunoSEQ multiplex PCR, and its TCRdb copy is limited to in-frame clones, with some not included. The table records roughly 120,000 clones, approximately 80% of them present only once. The material sequenced was peripheral blood, taken from a patient treated with radiotherapy plus ipilimumab. Receptor source: a human donor with non-small cell lung cancer that progressed on radiotherapy plus ipilimumab. Some clones in this sample may be carry-over from other donors' samples.

The chain combines TRBV5-1 with TRBJ1-4, with no clear D. The germline gives CDR1 SGHRS, CDR2 YFSETQ. V lost 0 bases and J 3 bases, leaving 6 bases between the germline ends. The CDR3 is 14 amino acids. Here the CDR3 reads CASSLGEANEKLFF. CDR3 in DNA: TGCGCCAGCAGCTTGGGAGAGGCTAATGAAAAACTGTTTTTT.

This clone showed up just once. The CDR3 loop is CASSLDRRKYNEQFF. The CDR3 coding sequence is TGTGCCAGCAGCTTGGATAGGCGGAAATACAATGAGCAGTTCTTC. The genes are TRBV5-4 and TRBJ2-1; D unresolved. CDR1 is SGHNT and CDR2 is YYREEE in the germline V gene (reference sequence). This CDR3 has 15 residues. V lost 0 bases and J 4 bases, leaving 11 bases between the germline ends.

This clone was found once. V is TRBV5-1 and J is TRBJ2-7; 9 bases map to TRBD1. The CDR3 loop spans 14 amino acids. Trimming at V came to 5 bases and at J to 4 bases, leaving 7 bases not matched to a gene. Germline-derived CDR1 and CDR2 are SGHRS and YFSETQ. The CDR3 bases are TGCGCCAGCAGGCCGGGACAGGGTGCTTACGAGCAGTACTTC. The encoded protein is CASRPGQGAYEQYF.

Here the CDR3 reads CASLSLLQGSRMNTEAFF. The CDR3 DNA sequence: TGTGCCAGCCTATCCCTCCTACAGGGTAGTAGAATGAACACTGAAGCTTTCTTT. This chain uses TRBV27 with TRBJ1-1, with D perhaps TRBD1 (6 bases). CDR3 length: 18 amino acids. Germline V gives CDR1 MNHEY, CDR2 SMNVEV (reference sequence). V was shortened by 8 bases and J by 0 bases, with 25 bases between the two germline ends.

V is TRBV6-5 and J is TRBJ1-1, with a weak D call TRBD1 (5 bases). Trimming took 4 bases from V and 0 from J, leaving 9 bases between them. Germline assignment: CDR1 MNHEY and CDR2 SVGAGI. This CDR3 comprises 14 residues. CDR3 DNA sequence: TGTGCCAGCAGTTTCACAGGAATGAACACTGAAGCTTTCTTT. It encodes CASSFTGMNTEAFF.

The rearrangement uses TRBV11-2 and TRBJ2-2; 10 positions match TRBD1. V shed 3 bases and J 4 bases; nucleotides not matched to a gene: 5. Germline CDR1 and CDR2: SGHAT and FQNNGV. The length of the CDR3 is 16 residues. CDR3 sequence reads: CASSLRRDRGTGELFF. The CDR3 DNA sequence: TGTGCCAGCAGCTTGAGACGGGACAGGGGCACCGGGGAGCTGTTTTTT.